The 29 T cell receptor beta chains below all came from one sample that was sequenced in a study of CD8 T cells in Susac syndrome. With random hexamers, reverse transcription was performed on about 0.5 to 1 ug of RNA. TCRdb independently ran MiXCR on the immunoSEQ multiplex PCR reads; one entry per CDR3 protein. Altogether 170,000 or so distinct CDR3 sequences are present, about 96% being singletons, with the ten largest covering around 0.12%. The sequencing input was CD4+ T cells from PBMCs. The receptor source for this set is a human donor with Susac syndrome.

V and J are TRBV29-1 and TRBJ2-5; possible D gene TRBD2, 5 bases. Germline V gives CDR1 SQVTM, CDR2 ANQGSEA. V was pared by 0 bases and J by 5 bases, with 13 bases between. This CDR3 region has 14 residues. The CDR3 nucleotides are TGCAGCGTTGAAGATCCCCGGGGTAGGGAGACCCAGTACTTC. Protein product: CSVEDPRGRETQYF.

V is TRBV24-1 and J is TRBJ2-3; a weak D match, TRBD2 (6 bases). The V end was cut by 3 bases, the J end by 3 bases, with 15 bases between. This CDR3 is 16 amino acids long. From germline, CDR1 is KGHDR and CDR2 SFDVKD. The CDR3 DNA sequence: TGTGCCACCAGTGATCTAACGTTTGGAGGGACAGATACGCAGTATTTT. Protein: CATSDLTFGGTDTQYF.

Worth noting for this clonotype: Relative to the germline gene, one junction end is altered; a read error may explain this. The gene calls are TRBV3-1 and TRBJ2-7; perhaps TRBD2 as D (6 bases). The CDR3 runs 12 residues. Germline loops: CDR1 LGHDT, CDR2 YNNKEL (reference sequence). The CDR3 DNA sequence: TGTGCCAGCAGCCAAGAATGGGCGGGGTTTCACTTC. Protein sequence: CASSQEWAGFHF.

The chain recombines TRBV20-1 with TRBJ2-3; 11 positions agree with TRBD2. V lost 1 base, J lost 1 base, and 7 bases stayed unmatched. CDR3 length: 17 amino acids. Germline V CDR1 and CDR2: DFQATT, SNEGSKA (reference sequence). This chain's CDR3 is CSARAVLGLAGTDTQYF. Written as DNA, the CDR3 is TGCAGTGCTAGAGCGGTATTGGGACTAGCGGGCACAGATACGCAGTATTTT.

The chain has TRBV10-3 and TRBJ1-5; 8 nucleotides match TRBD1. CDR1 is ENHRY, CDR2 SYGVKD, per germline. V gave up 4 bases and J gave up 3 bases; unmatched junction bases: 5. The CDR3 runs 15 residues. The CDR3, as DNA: TGTGCCATCAGTGGCGGACAGGGCATCAATCAGCCCCAGCATTTT. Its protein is CAISGGQGINQPQHF.

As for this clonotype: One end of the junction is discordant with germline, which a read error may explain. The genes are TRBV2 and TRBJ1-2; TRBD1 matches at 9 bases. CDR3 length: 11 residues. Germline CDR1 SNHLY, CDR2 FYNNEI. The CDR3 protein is CASSEETGGDF. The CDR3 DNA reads TGTGCCAGCAGTGAGGAGACAGGGGGAGACTTC.

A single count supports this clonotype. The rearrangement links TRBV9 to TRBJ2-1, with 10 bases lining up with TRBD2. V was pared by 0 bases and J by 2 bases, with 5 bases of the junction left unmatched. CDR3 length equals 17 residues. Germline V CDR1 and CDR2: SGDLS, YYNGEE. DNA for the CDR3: TGTGCCAGCAGCGTAGTAGCAGCGGGAGGGACCTACAATGAGCAGTTCTTC. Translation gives CASSVVAAGGTYNEQFF.

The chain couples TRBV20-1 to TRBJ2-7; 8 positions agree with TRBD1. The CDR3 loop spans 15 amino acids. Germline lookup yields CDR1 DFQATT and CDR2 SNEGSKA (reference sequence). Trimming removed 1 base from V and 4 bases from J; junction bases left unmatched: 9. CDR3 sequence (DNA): TGCAGTGCTAGAGGGTCCCGGACAGGGCCTTACGAGCAGTACGTC. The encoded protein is CSARGSRTGPYEQYV.

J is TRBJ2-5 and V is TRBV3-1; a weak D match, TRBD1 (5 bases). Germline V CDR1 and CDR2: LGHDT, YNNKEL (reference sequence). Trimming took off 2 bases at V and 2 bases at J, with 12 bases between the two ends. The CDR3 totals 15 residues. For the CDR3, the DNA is TGTGCCAGCAGCCAATCCCGACAGTATCAAGAGACCCAGTACTTC. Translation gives CASSQSRQYQETQYF.

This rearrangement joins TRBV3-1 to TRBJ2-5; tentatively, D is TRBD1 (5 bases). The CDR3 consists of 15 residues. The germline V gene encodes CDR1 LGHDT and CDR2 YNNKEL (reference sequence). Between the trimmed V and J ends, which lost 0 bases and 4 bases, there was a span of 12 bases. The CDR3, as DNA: TGTGCCAGCAGCCAAGAACAGGAACCAGCAGAGACCCAGTACTTC. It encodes CASSQEQEPAETQYF.

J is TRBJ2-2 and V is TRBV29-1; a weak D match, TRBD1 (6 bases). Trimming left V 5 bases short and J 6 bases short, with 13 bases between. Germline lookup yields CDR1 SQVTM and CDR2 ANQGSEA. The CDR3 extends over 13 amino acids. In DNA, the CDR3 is TGCAGCGTTTTACCACAGGGATCCGGGGAGCTGTTTTTT. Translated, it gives CSVLPQGSGELFF.

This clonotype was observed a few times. The CDR3 here is CAWEGGARYNEQFF. CDR3 in DNA: TGTGCCTGGGAAGGGGGGGCAAGGTACAATGAGCAGTTCTTC. The chain recombines TRBV30 with TRBJ2-1; D is possibly TRBD2 (7 bases). From germline, CDR1 is GTSNPN and CDR2 SVGIG (reference sequence). The V end lost 5 bases, the J end lost 4 bases, and 15 bases lay between the germline ends. There are 14 residues in the CDR3.

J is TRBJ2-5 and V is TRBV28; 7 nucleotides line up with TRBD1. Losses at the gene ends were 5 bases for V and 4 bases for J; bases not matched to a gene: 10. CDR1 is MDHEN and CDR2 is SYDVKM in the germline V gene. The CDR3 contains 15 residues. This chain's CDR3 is CASSPLGDSLETQYF. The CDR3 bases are TGTGCCAGCAGTCCCCTAGGGGACAGCTTAGAGACCCAGTACTTC. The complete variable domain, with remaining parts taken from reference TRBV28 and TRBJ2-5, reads DVKVTQSSRYLVKRTGEKVFLECVQDMDHENMFWYRQDPGLGLRLIYFSYDVKMKEKGDIPEGYSVSREKKERFSLILESASTNQTSMYLCASSPLGDSLETQYFGPGTRLLVL.

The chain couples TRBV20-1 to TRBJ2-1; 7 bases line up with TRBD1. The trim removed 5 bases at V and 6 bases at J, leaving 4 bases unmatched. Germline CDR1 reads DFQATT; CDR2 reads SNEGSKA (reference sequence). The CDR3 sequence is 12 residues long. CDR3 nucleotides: TGCAGTGCTTACAGGGGTCCCAATGAGCAGTTCTTC. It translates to CSAYRGPNEQFF.

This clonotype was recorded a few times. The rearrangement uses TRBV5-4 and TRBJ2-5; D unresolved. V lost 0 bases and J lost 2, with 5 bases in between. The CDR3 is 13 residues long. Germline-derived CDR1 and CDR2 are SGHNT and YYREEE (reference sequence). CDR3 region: CASSLGVQETQYF. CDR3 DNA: TGTGCCAGCAGCTTGGGGGTTCAAGAGACCCAGTACTTC.

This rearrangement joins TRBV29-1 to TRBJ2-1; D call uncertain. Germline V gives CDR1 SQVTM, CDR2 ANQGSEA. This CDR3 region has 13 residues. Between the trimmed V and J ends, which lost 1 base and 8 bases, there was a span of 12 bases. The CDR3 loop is CSVEGPSGDEQFF. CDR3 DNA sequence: TGCAGCGTTGAAGGCCCGAGTGGCGATGAGCAGTTCTTC.

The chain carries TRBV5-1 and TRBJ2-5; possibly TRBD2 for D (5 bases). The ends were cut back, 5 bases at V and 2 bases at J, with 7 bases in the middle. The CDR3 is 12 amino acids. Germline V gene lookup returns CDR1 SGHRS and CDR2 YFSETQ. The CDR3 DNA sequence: TGCGCCAGCAGAAGCGGACAAGAGACCCAGTACTTC. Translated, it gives CASRSGQETQYF.

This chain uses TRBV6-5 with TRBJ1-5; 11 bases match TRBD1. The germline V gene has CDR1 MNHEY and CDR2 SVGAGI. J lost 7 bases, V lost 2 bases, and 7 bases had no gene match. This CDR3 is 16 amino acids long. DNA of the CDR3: TGTGCCAGCAGTTACCTACGGACAGGGGGCGGACAGCCCCAGCATTTT. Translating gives CASSYLRTGGGQPQHF.

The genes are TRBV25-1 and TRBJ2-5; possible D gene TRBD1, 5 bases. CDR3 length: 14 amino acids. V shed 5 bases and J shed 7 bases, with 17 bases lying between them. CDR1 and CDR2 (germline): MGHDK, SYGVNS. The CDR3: CASSFRGGPGTQYF. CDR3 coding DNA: TGTGCCAGCAGTTTTAGGGGCGGCCCCGGGACCCAGTACTTC.

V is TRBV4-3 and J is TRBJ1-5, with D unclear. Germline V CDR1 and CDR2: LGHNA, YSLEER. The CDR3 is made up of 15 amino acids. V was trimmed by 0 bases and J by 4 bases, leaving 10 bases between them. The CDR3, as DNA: TGCGCCAGCAGCCAAGACTGGGTTTCGAATCAGCCCCAGCATTTT. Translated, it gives CASSQDWVSNQPQHF.

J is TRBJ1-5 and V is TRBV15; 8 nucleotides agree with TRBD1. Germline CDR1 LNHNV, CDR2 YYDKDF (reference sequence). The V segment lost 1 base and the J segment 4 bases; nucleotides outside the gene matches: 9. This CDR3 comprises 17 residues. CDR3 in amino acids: CATSRGLSGQENQPQHF. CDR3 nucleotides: TGTGCCACCAGCAGAGGACTATCGGGACAGGAGAATCAGCCCCAGCATTTT.

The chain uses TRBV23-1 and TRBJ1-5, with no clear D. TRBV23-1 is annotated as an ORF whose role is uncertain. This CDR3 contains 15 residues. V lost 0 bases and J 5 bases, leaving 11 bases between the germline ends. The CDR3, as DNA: TGCGCCAGCAGTCAATCAAGGGTAGCGGATCAGCCCCAGCATTTT. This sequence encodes CASSQSRVADQPQHF.

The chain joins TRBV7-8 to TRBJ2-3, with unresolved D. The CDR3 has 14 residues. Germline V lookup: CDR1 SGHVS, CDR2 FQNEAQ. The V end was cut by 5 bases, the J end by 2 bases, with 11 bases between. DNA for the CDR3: TGTGCCAGCAGCCCCCAACAAAACACAGATACGCAGTATTTT. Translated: CASSPQQNTDTQYF.

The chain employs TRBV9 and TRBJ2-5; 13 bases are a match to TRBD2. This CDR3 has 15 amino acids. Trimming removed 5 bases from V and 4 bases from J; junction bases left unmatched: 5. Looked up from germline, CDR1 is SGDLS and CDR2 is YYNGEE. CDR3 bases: TGTGCCAGCAGTTCCAGACTAGCGGGAGGAGAGACCCAGTACTTC. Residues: CASSSRLAGGETQYF.

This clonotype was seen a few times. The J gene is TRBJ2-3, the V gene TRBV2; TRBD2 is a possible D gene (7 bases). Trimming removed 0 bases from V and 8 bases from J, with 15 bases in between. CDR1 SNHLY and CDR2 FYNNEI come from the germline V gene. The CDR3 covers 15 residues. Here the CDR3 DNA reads TGTGCCAGCAGTGAAGCGGGGGGGCCAGTTGTTACGCAGTATTTT. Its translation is CASSEAGGPVVTQYF.

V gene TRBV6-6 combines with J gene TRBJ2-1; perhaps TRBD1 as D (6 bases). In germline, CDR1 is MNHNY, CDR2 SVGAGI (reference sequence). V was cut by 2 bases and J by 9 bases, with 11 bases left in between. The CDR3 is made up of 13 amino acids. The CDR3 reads CASSYPGQIEQFF. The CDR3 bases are TGTGCCAGCAGTTACCCTGGACAGATTGAGCAGTTCTTC.

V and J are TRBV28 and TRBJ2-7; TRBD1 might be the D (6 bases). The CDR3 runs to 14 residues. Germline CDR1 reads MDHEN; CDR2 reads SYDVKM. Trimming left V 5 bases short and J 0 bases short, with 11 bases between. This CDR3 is CASSEQGNSYEQYF. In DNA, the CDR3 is TGTGCCAGCAGTGAGCAGGGGAACTCCTACGAGCAGTACTTC.

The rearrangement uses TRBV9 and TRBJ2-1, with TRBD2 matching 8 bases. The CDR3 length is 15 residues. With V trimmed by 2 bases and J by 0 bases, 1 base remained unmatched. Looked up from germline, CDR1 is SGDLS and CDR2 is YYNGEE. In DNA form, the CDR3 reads TGTGCCAGCAGCGTGGGACTAGTCTCCTACAATGAGCAGTTCTTC. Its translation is CASSVGLVSYNEQFF.

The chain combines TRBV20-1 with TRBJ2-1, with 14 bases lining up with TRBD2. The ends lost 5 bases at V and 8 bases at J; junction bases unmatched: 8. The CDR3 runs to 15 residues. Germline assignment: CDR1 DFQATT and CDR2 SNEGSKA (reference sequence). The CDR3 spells CSALETSGRVDEQFF. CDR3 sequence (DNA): TGCAGTGCTTTAGAGACTAGCGGGAGGGTGGATGAGCAGTTCTTC.